The 31 T cell receptor beta chains below all came from one sample that was sequenced in a study of control samples from healthy donors and cancer patients. Produced via immunoSEQ multiplex PCR; TCRdb's table is partial and in-frame only. The sample shows roughly 450,000 clones, 75% to 95% of them seen only once. Material for sequencing was PBMCs. The receptor set was obtained from a man aged 35-49 years with head and neck cancer.

V usage is TRBV5-1 and J usage is TRBJ2-7; possible D gene TRBD2, 6 bases. V was shortened by 0 bases and J by 1 base, with 14 bases between the two germline ends. The CDR3 contains 16 residues. Per germline, CDR1 SGHRS and CDR2 YFSETQ. Written as DNA, the CDR3 is TGCGCCAGCAGCTTGGTTCGTTTGGAGGGTTCCTACGAGCAGTACTTC. Its protein product is CASSLVRLEGSYEQYF.

The chain employs TRBV6-5 and TRBJ1-5, with 7 bases identical to TRBD1. V dropped 6 bases and J dropped 6; count of bases not matched to a gene: 11. Germline assignment: CDR1 MNHEY and CDR2 SVGAGI. CDR3 length: 15 amino acids. CDR3 in DNA: TGTGCCAGCAGCCAAGGGACAGCCAGGAGTCAGCCCCAGCATTTT. Amino acids: CASSQGTARSQPQHF.

This clone was recorded once. The V and J genes are TRBV24-1 and TRBJ2-3; perhaps TRBD2 as D (6 bases). Trimming pared 0 bases from V and 4 bases from J, leaving 28 bases between. From germline, CDR1 is KGHDR and CDR2 SFDVKD. The CDR3 is 21 amino acids. The CDR3 nucleotides read TGTGCCACCAGTGATTTGGGGCGAGCGGGCCCTGACTACGGGGTGTCAGATACGCAGTATTTT. It is translated as CATSDLGRAGPDYGVSDTQYF.

The chain joins TRBV9 to TRBJ1-2, with TRBD1 matching over 8 bases. With V trimmed by 4 bases and J by 3 bases, 8 bases remained unmatched. Germline CDR1 SGDLS, CDR2 YYNGEE. CDR3 length: 15 residues. The CDR3 DNA sequence: TGTGCCAGCAGCTCCCCAGGGGGCGGAGACTATGGCTACACCTTC. This translates into CASSSPGGGDYGYTF.

For the CDR3, the DNA is TGCGCCAGCAGCCAGACAGCCAGCCGCACAGATACGCAGTATTTT. It encodes CASSQTASRTDTQYF. V and J are TRBV4-1 and TRBJ2-3; a weak D match, TRBD1 (5 bases). With 3 bases removed from V and 1 base from J, the gap between germline ends came to 11 bases. This CDR3 spans 15 amino acids. Germline loops: CDR1 MGHRA, CDR2 YSYEKL.

This chain uses TRBV28 with TRBJ2-2; 10 nucleotides line up with TRBD2. With V trimmed by 8 bases and J by 6 bases, 6 bases remained unmatched. CDR3 length equals 14 residues. CDR1 is MDHEN and CDR2 is SYDVKM in the germline V gene. CDR3 bases: TGTGCCAGCGATAGCGGGAGGATAGCCGGGGAGCTGTTTTTT. Encoded protein: CASDSGRIAGELFF.

The CDR3 DNA reads TGTGCCACCAGACCCGAGAGGGCTGGCTATGGCTACACCTTC. The encoded protein is CATRPERAGYGYTF. J is TRBJ1-2 and V is TRBV15; D gene uncertain. Germline V gives CDR1 LNHNV, CDR2 YYDKDF (reference sequence). CDR3 length: 14 amino acids. V shed 6 bases and J shed 4 bases, with 15 bases lying between them.

This chain joins TRBV11-2 and TRBJ2-7; 8 bases are a match to TRBD1. The junction had 1 base not matched to a gene; V was cut back by 0 bases and J by 3 bases. The germline V gene has CDR1 SGHAT and CDR2 FQNNGV. CDR3 size: 14 residues. CDR3 in amino acids: CASSLDDRGYEQYF. In nucleotides, the CDR3 is TGTGCCAGCAGCTTAGACGACAGGGGCTACGAGCAGTACTTC.

The chain uses TRBV7-3 and TRBJ2-7, with 7 bases aligning to TRBD1. The V segment lost 3 bases and the J segment 6 bases; nucleotides outside the gene matches: 5. Germline-derived CDR1 and CDR2 are SGHTA and FQGTGA. The length of the CDR3 is 13 residues. The CDR3 region has the DNA TGTGCCAGCAGCTTGGGACAGACAAGCGAGCAGTACTTC. Its protein product is CASSLGQTSEQYF. Supplemented by reference TRBV7-3 and TRBJ2-7, the full variable domain reads GAGVSQTPSNKVTEKGKYVELRCDPISGHTALYWYRQSLGQGPEFLIYFQGTGAADDSGLPNDRFFAVRPEGSVSTLKIQRTERGDSAVYLCASSLGQTSEQYFGPGTRLTVT.

The chain is built from TRBV10-3 and TRBJ2-2, with TRBD1 as a possible D gene (7 bases). The CDR3 is 15 amino acids. Looked up from germline, CDR1 is ENHRY and CDR2 is SYGVKD. V was clipped by 3 bases and J by 6 bases, with 14 bases between them. The CDR3 sequence is CAISDPGGFAGELFF. CDR3 nucleotides: TGTGCCATCAGTGACCCAGGGGGGTTCGCCGGGGAGCTGTTTTTT.

The chain uses TRBV10-3 and TRBJ1-2; possibly TRBD1 for D (5 bases). Looked up from germline, CDR1 is ENHRY and CDR2 is SYGVKD. The CDR3 is 10 residues long. V shed 8 bases and J shed 8 bases, with 9 bases lying between them. This CDR3 reads CAIGEGGYTF. In DNA, the CDR3 is TGTGCCATCGGGGAGGGGGGCTACACCTTC.

V usage is TRBV5-4 and J usage is TRBJ1-1; D not certain. Germline V gene data show CDR1 as SGHNT and CDR2 as YYREEE (reference sequence). V lost 4 bases, J lost 1 base, and 11 bases lay in between. The CDR3 runs 14 residues. Here the CDR3 reads CASSRGLENTEAFF. The DNA for the CDR3 is TGTGCCAGCAGCCGAGGATTGGAGAACACTGAAGCTTTCTTT.

This clone was seen just once. The V call is TRBV5-1, the J call TRBJ1-1, with D perhaps matching TRBD1 (6 bases). Between the trimmed V and J ends, which lost 6 bases and 4 bases, there was a span of 28 bases. Per the germline V gene, CDR1 is SGHRS and CDR2 is YFSETQ. The CDR3 is made up of 18 amino acids. The CDR3 DNA sequence: TGCGCCAGCAACCCCCTCAGGACACAGGGACCCCCTAGCACTGAAGCTTTCTTT. Its translation: CASNPLRTQGPPSTEAFF.

The CDR3 region is CATSDTTGQETQYF. CDR3 bases: TGTGCCACCAGTGACACGACAGGCCAAGAGACCCAGTACTTC. The rearrangement joins TRBV24-1 to TRBJ2-5, with D perhaps matching TRBD1 (6 bases). Germline V lookup: CDR1 KGHDR, CDR2 SFDVKD. This CDR3 spans 14 amino acids. V was clipped by 4 bases and J by 1 base, with 9 bases between them.

This clone was recorded only once. This sequence joins TRBV11-2 and TRBJ1-3; D perhaps matches TRBD1 (5 bases). The CDR3 runs 14 residues. CDR1 is SGHAT, CDR2 FQNNGV, per germline. V was shortened by 1 base and J by 3 bases, with 7 bases between the two germline ends. CDR3 coding DNA: TGTGCCAGCAGCTTAGGGGGCGGTGGAAACACCATATATTTT. Translated, it gives CASSLGGGGNTIYF.

This clone was counted a single time. The chain recombines TRBV7-8 with TRBJ1-5, with D possibly matching TRBD1 (5 bases). The CDR3 is 15 amino acids. Between the trimmed V and J ends, which lost 6 bases and 4 bases, there was a span of 16 bases. CDR1 is SGHVS, CDR2 FQNEAQ, per germline. CDR3 coding DNA: TGTGCCAGCAGTCCGCCGAAGGGGTTGAATCAGCCCCAGCATTTT. It encodes CASSPPKGLNQPQHF.

The rearrangement joins TRBV18 to TRBJ1-2; 7 bases are a match to TRBD1. Unmatched junction bases numbered 10, after V lost 5 bases and J lost 4 bases. CDR1 KGHSH and CDR2 LQKENI come from the germline V gene. This CDR3 contains 15 residues. CDR3 DNA: TGTGCCAGCTCATTCACCGGGACAGCCCCCTATGGCTACACCTTC. As protein: CASSFTGTAPYGYTF.

This clone was counted between two and nine times. The gene calls are TRBV13 and TRBJ2-1, with 7 bases matching TRBD1. The V gene's germline CDR1 is PRHDT and CDR2 FYEKMQ (reference sequence). This CDR3 has 12 amino acids. The V segment lost 4 bases and the J segment 7 bases; nucleotides outside the gene matches: 1. The CDR3 here is CASSYRGNEQFF. The CDR3 DNA is TGTGCCAGCAGCTACAGGGGAAATGAGCAGTTCTTC.

The chain is built from TRBV29-1 and TRBJ1-2; D remains ambiguous. The CDR3 sequence is 11 residues long. V lost 0 bases, J lost 7 bases, and 6 bases lay in between. Germline values: CDR1 SQVTM, CDR2 ANQGSEA. As DNA, the CDR3 is TGCAGCGTTGAAGAAGGTTCTGGCTACACCTTC. Translated: CSVEEGSGYTF.

The gene calls are TRBV6-2 or TRBV6-3 and TRBJ2-3; 9 nucleotides line up with TRBD1. The CDR3 runs to 16 residues. Germline-derived CDR1 and CDR2 are MNHEY and SVGEGT. With 2 bases clipped from V and 6 bases from J, the junction kept 9 bases outside the gene matches. CDR3 nucleotide sequence: TGTGCCAGCAGTTACAAGGGGACAGGGCCGCCGGATACGCAGTATTTT. This codes for CASSYKGTGPPDTQYF.

The chain carries TRBV29-1 and TRBJ2-1; either TRBD1 or TRBD2 may fit D (5 bases each). Germline V gene data show CDR1 as SQVTM and CDR2 as ANQGSEA. V lost 3 bases and J 6 bases, leaving 12 bases between the germline ends. The CDR3 spans 13 residues. As DNA, the CDR3 is TGCAGCGTTGACAGGGTAGGGACCAATGAGCAGTTCTTC. Its protein product is CSVDRVGTNEQFF.

This sequence joins TRBV30 and TRBJ2-2, with 11 positions matching TRBD2. Germline trimming cut 2 bases from V and 0 bases from J; bases unmatched to any gene: 11. Germline V gene lookup returns CDR1 GTSNPN and CDR2 SVGIG (reference sequence). The CDR3 length is 19 residues. CDR3 sequence reads: CAWSQLRTSGRSNTGELFF. In DNA form, the CDR3 reads TGTGCCTGGAGTCAACTGCGGACTAGCGGGCGATCGAACACCGGGGAGCTGTTTTTT.

The V call is TRBV11-2, the J call TRBJ1-1; 8 positions agree with TRBD1. This CDR3 is 14 amino acids long. CDR1 and CDR2 from the germline V gene are SGHAT and FQNNGV. The ends lost 1 base at V and 7 bases at J; junction bases unmatched: 5. The chain's CDR3 is CASSLVAGGREAFF. The CDR3 bases are TGTGCCAGCAGCTTAGTGGCAGGGGGCCGTGAAGCTTTCTTT.

This clone was counted once. The same CDR3 is also encoded by other DNA sequences in this sample. CDR3: CASSQDIGPGEQFF. The CDR3, as DNA: TGTGCCAGCAGCCAAGATATAGGGCCCGGAGAGCAGTTCTTC. This chain links TRBV14 with TRBJ2-1; D remains unclear. CDR3 size: 14 residues. V was clipped by 0 bases and J by 10 bases, with 13 bases between them. Germline values: CDR1 SGHDN, CDR2 FVKESK.

The rearrangement joins TRBV7-9 to TRBJ1-1; D gene uncertain. The length of the CDR3 is 14 residues. V lost 8 bases and J 0 bases, leaving 13 bases between the germline ends. The germline V gene encodes CDR1 SEHNR and CDR2 FQNEAQ (reference sequence). The CDR3 loop reads CASQFGVMNTEAFF. CDR3 nucleotides: TGTGCCAGCCAGTTTGGGGTCATGAACACTGAAGCTTTCTTT.

This clone came up a few times. J is TRBJ2-7 and V is TRBV5-5; D not certain. V was shortened by 1 base and J by 7 bases, with 12 bases between the two germline ends. This CDR3 region has 13 residues. Germline CDR1 reads SGHKS; CDR2 reads YYEKEE (reference sequence). DNA of the CDR3: TGTGCCAGCAGCTTGTTGGGTAGTGGGGAGCAGTACTTC. It encodes CASSLLGSGEQYF.

The V and J genes are TRBV2 and TRBJ2-5; D is possibly TRBD1 (5 bases). The CDR3 has 16 amino acids. Germline V gives CDR1 SNHLY, CDR2 FYNNEI. Between the trimmed V and J ends, which lost 1 base and 2 bases, there was a span of 14 bases. The CDR3 DNA sequence: TGTGCCAGCAGTGAAGGGCCGTCGTCAGGGCAAGAGACCCAGTACTTC. The encoded protein is CASSEGPSSGQETQYF. Complete variable domain (other parts from reference TRBV2 and TRBJ2-5): EPEVTQTPSHQVTQMGQEVILRCVPISNHLYFYWYRQILGQKVEFLVSFYNNEISEKSEIFDDQFSVERPDGSNFTLKIRSTKLEDSAMYFCASSEGPSSGQETQYFGPGTRLLVL.

This clone was observed a single time. This chain uses TRBV3-1 (or the pseudogene TRBV3-2) with TRBJ2-7; D might be TRBD1 (5 bases). Trimming removed 1 base at V and 6 bases at J, with 13 bases between. This CDR3 contains 14 residues. The germline V gene has CDR1 LGHDT and CDR2 YNNKEL (reference sequence). The CDR3, as DNA: TGTGCCAGCAGCCAAGGGATCAGGGAACGCGAGCAGTACTTC. Translated: CASSQGIREREQYF.

The chain carries TRBV28 and TRBJ2-5; either TRBD1 or TRBD2 may supply D (5 bases each). V dropped 4 bases and J dropped 5 bases, with 14 bases sitting between them. From germline, CDR1 is MDHEN and CDR2 SYDVKM. This CDR3 is 14 amino acids long. The CDR3 nucleotides are TGTGCCAGCAGTTCCACGTTAGGGGAGGAGACCCAGTACTTC. This sequence encodes CASSSTLGEETQYF.

The chain uses TRBV19 and TRBJ2-3; D unclear. Germline V lookup: CDR1 LNHDA, CDR2 SQIVND (reference sequence). This CDR3 has 15 amino acids. V was cut by 3 bases and J by 5 bases, with 15 bases left in between. CDR3 sequence: CASSISIFPRDTQYF. CDR3 nucleotides: TGTGCCAGTAGTATTTCTATTTTTCCCCGAGATACGCAGTATTTT.

The chain uses TRBV28 and TRBJ2-7, with TRBD1 matching 8 bases. V was pared by 5 bases and J by 5 bases, with 8 bases of the junction left unmatched. The germline CDR1 and CDR2 sequences are MDHEN and SYDVKM. This CDR3 is built from 14 residues. CDR3 residues: CASSPWTGFHEQYF. The CDR3 DNA reads as TGTGCCAGCAGTCCGTGGACAGGGTTCCACGAGCAGTACTTC.